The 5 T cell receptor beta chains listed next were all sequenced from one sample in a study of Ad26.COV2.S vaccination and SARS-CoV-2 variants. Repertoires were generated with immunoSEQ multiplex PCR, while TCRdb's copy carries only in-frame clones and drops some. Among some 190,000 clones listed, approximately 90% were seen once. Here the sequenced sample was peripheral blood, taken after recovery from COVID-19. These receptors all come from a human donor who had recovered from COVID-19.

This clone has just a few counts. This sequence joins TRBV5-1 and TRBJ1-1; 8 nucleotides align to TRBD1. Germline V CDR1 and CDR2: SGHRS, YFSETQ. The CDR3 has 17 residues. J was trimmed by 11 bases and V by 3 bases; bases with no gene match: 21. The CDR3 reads CASSSEGDRRGAEVAFF. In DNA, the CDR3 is TGCGCCAGCAGCTCGGAAGGGGACAGGCGGGGGGCCGAGGTCGCTTTCTTT.

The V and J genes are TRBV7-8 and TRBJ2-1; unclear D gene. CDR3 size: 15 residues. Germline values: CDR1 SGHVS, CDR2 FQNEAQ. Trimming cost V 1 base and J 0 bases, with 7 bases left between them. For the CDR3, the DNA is TGTGCCAGCAGCTTAGGATTTAGCTCCTACAATGAGCAGTTCTTC. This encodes CASSLGFSSYNEQFF.

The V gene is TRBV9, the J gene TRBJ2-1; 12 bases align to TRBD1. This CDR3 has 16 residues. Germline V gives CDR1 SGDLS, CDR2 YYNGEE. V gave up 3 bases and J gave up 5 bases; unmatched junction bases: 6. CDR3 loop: CASSAAGTGGHNEQFF. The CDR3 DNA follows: TGTGCCAGCAGCGCGGCCGGGACAGGGGGCCACAATGAGCAGTTCTTC.

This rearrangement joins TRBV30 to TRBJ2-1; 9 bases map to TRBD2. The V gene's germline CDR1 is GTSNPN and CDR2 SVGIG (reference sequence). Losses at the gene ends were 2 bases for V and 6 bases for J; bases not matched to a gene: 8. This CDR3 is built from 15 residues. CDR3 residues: CAWSPGTSSLNEQFF. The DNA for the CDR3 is TGTGCCTGGAGTCCCGGGACTAGCTCCCTCAATGAGCAGTTCTTC.

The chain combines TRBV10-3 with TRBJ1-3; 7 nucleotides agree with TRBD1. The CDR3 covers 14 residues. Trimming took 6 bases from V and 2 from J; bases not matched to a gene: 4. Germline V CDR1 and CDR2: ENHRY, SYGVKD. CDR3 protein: CAISLTGTGNTIYF. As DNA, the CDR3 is TGTGCCATCAGCTTGACAGGGACTGGAAACACCATATATTTT.